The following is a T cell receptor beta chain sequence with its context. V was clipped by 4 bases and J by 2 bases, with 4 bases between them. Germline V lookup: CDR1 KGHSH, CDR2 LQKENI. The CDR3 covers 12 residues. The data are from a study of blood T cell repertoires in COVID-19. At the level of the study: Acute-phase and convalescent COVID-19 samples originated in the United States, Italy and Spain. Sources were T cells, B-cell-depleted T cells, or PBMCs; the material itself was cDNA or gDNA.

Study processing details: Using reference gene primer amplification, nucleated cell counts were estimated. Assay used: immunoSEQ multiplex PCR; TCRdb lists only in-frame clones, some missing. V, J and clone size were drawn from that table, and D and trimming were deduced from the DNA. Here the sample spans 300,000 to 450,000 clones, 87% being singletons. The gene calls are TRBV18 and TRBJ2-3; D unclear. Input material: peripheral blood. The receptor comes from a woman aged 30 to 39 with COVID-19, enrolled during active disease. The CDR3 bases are TGTGCCAGCTCACTATCCACAGATACGCAGTATTTT. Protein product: CASSLSTDTQYF.